Listed below are T cell receptor beta chains from one sample, sequenced in a study of cytomegalovirus exposure and HLA in healthy donors. Assay used: immunoSEQ multiplex PCR; TCRdb lists only in-frame clones, some missing. Across approximately 120,000 clones, the top ten clones capture more than 0.8% of the sample. Specimen: PBMCs. Receptor source: a man between 18 and 29 years old in good health and CMV-seronegative. Each CDR3 is given with its conserved first and last residue. Each record gives: D gene, J gene, V gene, CDR3 DNA, CDR3 protein. The D gene is left open where the match is weak.

>.|TRBJ1-5|TRBV7-8
TGTGCCAGCAGCCTTGCGGGGGGTAGCAATCAGCCCCAGCATTTT
CASSLAGGSNQPQHF
>.|TRBJ2-3|TRBV5-1
TGCGCCAGCAGCTTGGAGTCACAGTACACAGATACGCAGTATTTT
CASSLESQYTDTQYF
>TRBD2|TRBJ2-7|TRBV5-4
TGTGCCAGCAGCTGGGACCCGGGAGGGCCAATTGAGCAGTACTTC
CASSWDPGGPIEQYF
>TRBD2|TRBJ2-3|TRBV25-1
TGTGCCAGCAGTCAACTAGCGGGAGGGCAGTATTTT
CASSQLAGGQYF
>.|TRBJ1-6|TRBV9
TGTGCCAGCAGCGTAGAGGTAGCGGAGTGGTCACCCCTCCACTTT
CASSVEVAEWSPLHF
>.|TRBJ1-2|TRBV5-5
TGTGCCAGCAGCTTACACAGGGAAGGGTATGGCTACACCTTC
CASSLHREGYGYTF
>.|TRBJ1-5|TRBV29-1
TGCAGCGCGGCACAGGATTTCAATCAGCCCCAGCATTTT
CSAAQDFNQPQHF
>TRBD1|TRBJ2-1|TRBV25-1
TGTGCCAGCAGTGACCCCGGACAGGGACGATACAATGAGCAGTTCTTC
CASSDPGQGRYNEQFF
>.|TRBJ2-7|TRBV15
TGTGCCACCAGCAGAGATTTGGGGGGTGGGAACGAGCAGTACTTC
CATSRDLGGGNEQYF
>.|TRBJ2-1|TRBV5-1
TGCGCCAGCAGCTCGGGACACTCCAACAATGAGCAGTTCTTC
CASSSGHSNNEQFF
>TRBD1|TRBJ1-1|TRBV29-1
TGCAGCGTCGGAGGATCAGGCAGGGGGCTATACACTGAAGCTTTCTTT
CSVGGSGRGLYTEAFF
>.|TRBJ2-5|TRBV6-5
TGTGCCAGCAGTTCCCGACGGGGGGCCAGAGAGACCCAGTACTTC
CASSSRRGARETQYF